This TCR beta chain was sequenced for a study of blood T cell repertoires in COVID-19. This clone came up once. Assay: immunoSEQ multiplex PCR; the TCRdb copy retains only in-frame clones and omits some. The table shows hundreds of thousands of clones, with roughly 85% occurring only once. Germline CDR1 ENHRY, CDR2 SYGVKD. The CDR3 totals 17 residues. V was clipped by 6 bases and J by 1 base; unmatched bases: 6. The sample consisted of peripheral blood. V and J are TRBV10-3 and TRBJ2-2, with 12 bases aligning to TRBD2. The clonotype was recovered from a man aged 45-65 years with COVID-19, enrolled during active disease. CDR3 loop: CAIRSTSGGRNTGELFF. CDR3 nucleotides: TGTGCCATCAGATCGACTAGCGGGGGCCGGAACACCGGGGAGCTGTTTTTT.